The following is a T cell receptor (beta chain) sequence with its context. This entry is derived from a study of CD8 T cells in ankylosing spondylitis. This CDR3 spans 13 amino acids. V dropped 6 bases and J dropped 6 bases, with 15 bases sitting between them. The germline V gene has CDR1 DFQATT and CDR2 SNEGSKA (reference sequence). Generation of TCR beta libraries employed quantitative 5'-RACE incorporating molecular barcodes. TCRdb used MiXCR to reprocess the 5' RACE reads, holding one entry per CDR3 protein. The data contain about 340,000 distinct CDR3 sequences, approximately 15% of them singletons.

Sequenced material: blood, either unsorted or a sorted T cell fraction (not recorded which). The sequence derives from a male donor with ankylosing spondylitis or in good health (not recorded which). The V and J genes are TRBV20-1 and TRBJ1-5; TRBD1 is a possible D gene (6 bases). CDR3 in DNA: TGCAGTGCCCTCAGACAGGCGGGTCAGCCCCAGCATTTT. Its translation is CSALRQAGQPQHF.